This T cell receptor beta chain was sequenced in a study of cytomegalovirus exposure and HLA in healthy donors. Study-wide results and caveats: Later analysis suggested most CMV-associated TCR beta chains were HLA-restricted. Among TCR beta chains of equal frequency, HLA-associated ones were more clonally expanded in a later analysis.

60 Vbeta and 13 Jbeta primers were used in PCR. Original data processing: Roughly 80 million unique TCR beta chains, around 10 million of them shared, were counted by a later analysis. TCRdb's table, derived via immunoSEQ multiplex PCR, lists solely in-frame clones and lacks some. V and J calls and clone size are as listed in that table; D and trimming were resolved from the DNA. The sample yields approximately 170,000 clones, roughly 70% seen once. A note on this clone: What it binds is not known.

The receptor comes from a girl between 5 and 17 years old in good health and CMV-seronegative. Sequencing was done on a sample of PBMCs.

CDR3 DNA: TGCGCCAGCAGCGACCGGGACAGGGGCCCAGATACGCAGTATTTT. As protein: CASSDRDRGPDTQYF. The chain has TRBV5-1 and TRBJ2-3; 10 bases fit TRBD1. V lost 4 bases to trimming and J lost 4 bases; unmatched junction nucleotides: 6. This CDR3 region has 15 residues. Germline CDR1 is SGHRS and CDR2 is YFSETQ.